The 23 T cell receptor beta chains in this list originate from one sample, sequenced in a study of blood T cell repertoires in COVID-19. Measured with immunoSEQ multiplex PCR; TCRdb has only the in-frame clones, and not every one. Of 130,000 or so clones listed, about 80% are singletons. The sequencing input was peripheral blood. These receptors originate from a man between 60 and 75 years old with active or convalescent COVID-19.

The chain couples TRBV6-4 to TRBJ2-3; D may be TRBD1 (6 bases). The V end was cut by 4 bases, the J end by 10 bases, with 18 bases between. The CDR3 loop spans 14 amino acids. The germline V gene encodes CDR1 MRHNA and CDR2 SNTAGT. The CDR3 loop is CASSGGHLQGSQYF. CDR3 sequence (DNA): TGTGCCAGCAGTGGGGGACACTTACAGGGTTCGCAGTATTTT.

The chain couples TRBV18 to TRBJ1-2; no definite D call. The CDR3 is 15 residues long. The V end was cut by 3 bases, the J end by 3 bases, with 14 bases between. Germline V gene data show CDR1 as KGHSH and CDR2 as LQKENI. The CDR3 DNA follows: TGTGCCAGCTCACCGTCTTCGGCGGTTGACTATGGCTACACCTTC. It codes for CASSPSSAVDYGYTF.

The J gene is TRBJ1-4, the V gene TRBV7-9; weak D call: TRBD1 (6 bases). The V end lost 5 bases, the J end lost 8 bases, and 18 bases lay between the germline ends. Germline V gene data show CDR1 as SEHNR and CDR2 as FQNEAQ (reference sequence). CDR3 length: 15 amino acids. The DNA of the CDR3 is TGTGCCAGCAGCCCCCAGGGGCGGCGAAACGAAAAACTGTTTTTT. This gives the protein CASSPQGRRNEKLFF.

The DNA for the CDR3 is TGTGCCAGCAGCGGGACAGCCTCCTACGAGCAGTACTTC. This gives the protein CASSGTASYEQYF. The chain has TRBV7-6 and TRBJ2-7, with 7 nucleotides matching TRBD1. The CDR3 is 13 amino acids. CDR1 is SGHVS, CDR2 FNYEAQ, per germline. V lost 5 bases, J lost 0 bases, and 1 base stayed unmatched.

This clone was observed a single time. The V and J genes are TRBV9 and TRBJ2-7, with 7 bases identical to TRBD2. This CDR3 has 14 residues. Trimming cost V 3 bases and J 7 bases; bases outside gene matches: 10. Germline lookup yields CDR1 SGDLS and CDR2 YYNGEE. The CDR3 reads CASSGRGSLGEQYF. In DNA form, the CDR3 reads TGTGCCAGCAGCGGGCGCGGGAGCCTGGGTGAGCAGTACTTC.

The chain is built from TRBV9 and TRBJ2-3, with 13 bases lining up with TRBD2. V shed 5 bases, J shed 4 bases, and the junction held 4 bases outside the gene matches. Germline assignment: CDR1 SGDLS and CDR2 YYNGEE. This CDR3 comprises 15 residues. The CDR3 spells CASSVTSGRADTQYF. CDR3 sequence (DNA): TGTGCCAGCAGTGTAACTAGCGGGAGGGCAGATACGCAGTATTTT.

This clone was detected only once. The chain is built from TRBV5-1 and TRBJ1-2, with a weak D call TRBD1 (6 bases). V gave up 0 bases and J gave up 4 bases, with 13 bases separating them. Germline CDR1 reads SGHRS; CDR2 reads YFSETQ. The CDR3 sequence is 15 residues long. The CDR3 DNA is TGCGCCAGCAGCTTGGTGGACAGCCAACCCTATGGCTACACCTTC. Residues: CASSLVDSQPYGYTF.

The gene calls are TRBV11-2 and TRBJ2-2; D is uncertain. Trimming pared 3 bases from V and 7 bases from J, leaving 9 bases between. This CDR3 region has 13 residues. CDR1 SGHAT and CDR2 FQNNGV come from the germline V gene. CDR3 DNA: TGTGCCAGCAGCTTTCAGGTCGGCGGGGAGCTGTTTTTT. The encoded protein is CASSFQVGGELFF.

The chain has TRBV6-5 and TRBJ2-2; the D is unclear. Germline CDR1 MNHEY, CDR2 SVGAGI. CDR3 size: 14 residues. V lost 6 bases, J lost 2 bases, and 10 bases lay in between. The CDR3 nucleotides read TGTGCCAGCAGACCCCGACAAAACACCGGGGAGCTGTTTTTT. Amino acid sequence: CASRPRQNTGELFF.

The chain links TRBV6-5 to TRBJ2-7; TRBD2 matches at 10 bases. Germline V gives CDR1 MNHEY, CDR2 SVGAGI. There are 15 residues in the CDR3. V was pared by 4 bases and J by 3 bases, with 6 bases of the junction left unmatched. CDR3 amino acids: CASSSTLAGGYEQYF. The CDR3 nucleotides read TGTGCCAGCAGTTCTACCTTAGCGGGGGGCTACGAGCAGTACTTC.

The sample holds a few counts of this clone. The chain combines TRBV9 with TRBJ2-7, with 7 bases matching TRBD1. CDR3 size: 13 residues. After removal of 6 bases from V and 1 base from J, the junction contained 4 bases not matched to a gene. In germline, CDR1 is SGDLS, CDR2 YYNGEE. The CDR3 loop is CASNPTGSYEQYF. DNA of the CDR3: TGTGCCAGCAACCCGACAGGGTCCTACGAGCAGTACTTC.

The chain links TRBV28 to TRBJ1-2, with 7 bases fitting TRBD1. Per the germline V gene, CDR1 is MDHEN and CDR2 is SYDVKM. The V and J ends lost 5 bases and 4 bases, in that order; junction bases with no gene match: 10. The CDR3 consists of 15 residues. The CDR3 loop reads CASSAPGGSSYGYTF. The CDR3 region has the DNA TGTGCCAGCAGTGCCCCAGGGGGGAGCAGCTATGGCTACACCTTC.

This clone was counted once. The CDR3, as DNA: TGTGCCAGCAATACCGGGACAGGACTTTACGAGCAGTACTTC. Translation gives CASNTGTGLYEQYF. The chain links TRBV28 to TRBJ2-7, with TRBD1 matching over 8 bases. V was clipped by 7 bases and J by 4 bases; unmatched bases: 9. CDR1 and CDR2 (germline): MDHEN, SYDVKM. This CDR3 is built from 14 residues.

The chain has TRBV7-2 and TRBJ2-7; 15 positions match TRBD2. The CDR3 runs to 17 residues. Unmatched junction bases numbered 5, after V lost 5 bases and J lost 0 bases. The V gene's germline CDR1 is SGHTA and CDR2 FQGNSA. Here the CDR3 reads CASSPGLAGGSSYEQYF. CDR3 DNA: TGTGCCAGCAGCCCGGGACTAGCGGGGGGAAGCTCCTACGAGCAGTACTTC. Supplemented by reference TRBV7-2 and TRBJ2-7, the full variable domain reads GAGVSQSPSNKVTEKGKDVELRCDPISGHTALYWYRQSLGQGLEFLIYFQGNSAPDKSGLPSDRFSAERTGGSVSTLTIQRTQQEDSAVYLCASSPGLAGGSSYEQYFGPGTRLTVT.

The rearrangement joins TRBV6-5 to TRBJ1-1; D is possibly TRBD1 (5 bases). CDR3 size: 13 residues. Germline CDR1 is MNHEY and CDR2 is SVGAGI. V lost 5 bases, J lost 3 bases, and 10 bases lay in between. The CDR3 DNA reads TGTGCCAGCAGTAGGGGCGGGGACACTGAAGCTTTCTTT. Encoded protein: CASSRGGDTEAFF.

This chain joins TRBV27 and TRBJ2-7; maybe TRBD2 (6 bases). V lost 6 bases and J 0 bases, leaving 9 bases between the germline ends. Germline CDR1 and CDR2: MNHEY and SMNVEV (reference sequence). The CDR3 is 13 residues long. The CDR3 reads CASRGTASYEQYF. In DNA, the CDR3 is TGTGCCAGCAGAGGGACTGCCTCCTACGAGCAGTACTTC.

In DNA form, the CDR3 reads TGTGCCAGCAGCCTCCTAGCGGGAGCCTACAATGAGCAGTTCTTC. Its protein is CASSLLAGAYNEQFF. This chain uses TRBV7-3 with TRBJ2-1; 10 bases are shared with TRBD2. Germline lookup yields CDR1 SGHTA and CDR2 FQGTGA. Germline trimming cut 5 bases from V and 2 bases from J; bases unmatched to any gene: 3. CDR3 length: 15 residues.

The CDR3 sequence: CASSGSPGLAGPSGANVLTF. In nucleotides, the CDR3 is TGTGCCAGCAGCGGAAGCCCGGGACTAGCGGGCCCCTCTGGGGCCAACGTCCTGACTTTC. This chain links TRBV3-1 (or the pseudogene TRBV3-2) with TRBJ2-6; TRBD2 agrees at 12 bases. The length of the CDR3 is 20 residues. CDR1 and CDR2 from the germline V gene are LGHDT and YNNKEL (reference sequence). V shed 5 bases and J 0 bases; nucleotides not matched to a gene: 11.

This chain links TRBV4-1 with TRBJ2-7; weak D call: TRBD1 (7 bases). This CDR3 is 14 amino acids long. With 1 base removed from V and 2 bases from J, the gap between germline ends came to 9 bases. CDR1 and CDR2 from the germline V gene are MGHRA and YSYEKL. The CDR3 spells CASSQAGGPYEQYF. As DNA, the CDR3 is TGCGCCAGCAGCCAAGCAGGGGGGCCCTACGAGCAGTACTTC.

This clone was recorded once. This rearrangement joins TRBV5-1 to TRBJ1-4, with 9 bases lining up with TRBD1. The germline V gene encodes CDR1 SGHRS and CDR2 YFSETQ. This CDR3 is built from 14 residues. V lost 7 bases to trimming and J lost 7 bases; unmatched junction nucleotides: 8. CDR3 protein: CASGPGQGTEKLFF. The CDR3 coding sequence is TGCGCCAGCGGACCTGGACAGGGGACTGAAAAACTGTTTTTT.

This chain links TRBV28 with TRBJ2-1, with 11 bases lining up with TRBD2. J gave up 1 base and V 10 bases, and 6 bases lay outside the gene matches. Per the germline V gene, CDR1 is MDHEN and CDR2 is SYDVKM. The length of the CDR3 is 15 residues. In DNA, the CDR3 is TGTGCCACCAAAACTAGCGGGAGTTCCTACAATGAGCAGTTCTTC. Residues: CATKTSGSSYNEQFF.

The chain is built from TRBV7-2 and TRBJ1-5; D uncertain. Trimming took 3 bases from V and 0 from J, leaving 6 bases between them. There are 14 residues in the CDR3. Germline V gene lookup returns CDR1 SGHTA and CDR2 FQGNSA. The CDR3 loop reads CASSFLDSNQPQHF. The CDR3 DNA reads TGTGCCAGCAGCTTCCTAGATAGCAATCAGCCCCAGCATTTT.

This clone was seen only once. V and J are TRBV5-1 and TRBJ2-3; the match to TRBD2 covers 11 bases. The J segment lost 2 bases and the V segment lost 1 base, leaving 3 bases of the junction unmatched. From germline, CDR1 is SGHRS and CDR2 YFSETQ. CDR3 length: 16 amino acids. CDR3 in DNA: TGCGCCAGCAGCTTGCGACTAGCGGGAAACACAGATACGCAGTATTTT. This translates into CASSLRLAGNTDTQYF.